This entry concerns a single TCR beta chain. The antigen remains undetermined. The source of the sample is a study of blood T cells in healthy people across ages. Donors were healthy Caucasian individuals from Russia aged roughly 6 to 90. Study results and limitations: Unsorted PBMCs prevented conclusive naive versus antigen-experienced comparison.

Per germline, CDR1 SGHAT and CDR2 FQNNGV. The CDR3 loop spans 14 amino acids. V lost 8 bases, J lost 11 bases, and 17 bases stayed unmatched. Combining a sample-barcoded 5' primer with a J-beta primer mix, a second PCR ran for about 7 to 12 cycles. TCRdb independently ran MiXCR on the 5' RACE reads; one entry per CDR3 protein. The sample yields hundreds of thousands of distinct CDR3 sequences, over 45% seen once. Source material: blood. This chain connects TRBV11-2 to TRBJ2-5, with 7 bases fitting TRBD2. The TCR comes from a man aged 25 to 40 in good health. CDR3 DNA: TGTGCCAGCGGGAGGGGCTCGGGTCCCCAGGAGCAGTACTTC. Its translation is CASGRGSGPQEQYF.